Shown below are 9 T cell receptor beta chains from a single sample sequenced in a study of early T cells in non-severe SARS-CoV-2 infection. TCRdb called the 5' RACE reads again in MiXCR, with one record for every CDR3 protein. The sample shows about 27,000 distinct CDR3 sequences, 4.5% to 6% of them seen only once. Sample: whole blood. The receptor source for this set is an adult who was a healthcare worker with PCR-confirmed SARS-CoV-2 infection or an uninfected control (not recorded which).

This clonotype was seen at least ten times. The chain combines TRBV12-3 or TRBV12-4 with TRBJ2-7, with a weak D call TRBD1 (6 bases). Trimming stripped 6 bases from V and 0 bases from J, with 9 bases between. CDR3 size: 13 residues. The DNA of the CDR3 is TGTGCCAGCAGAAAAGGGGGCTCCTACGAGCAGTACTTC. Its protein product is CASRKGGSYEQYF.

Details on this clonotype: A much larger clone lies one base from this, so it may be a read error. V and J are TRBV6-5 and TRBJ2-7; possible D gene TRBD2, 6 bases. In germline, CDR1 is MNHEY, CDR2 SVGAGI. The CDR3 runs to 15 residues. The chain's CDR3 is CAGSYSQALGGEQYF. Here the CDR3 DNA reads TGTGCCGGCAGTTACTCGCAGGCCCTGGGAGGAGAGCAGTACTTC.

The chain links TRBV12-3 or TRBV12-4 to TRBJ2-1, with 9 bases that match TRBD2. The CDR3 is 14 residues long. The junction had 2 bases not matched to a gene; V was cut back by 1 base and J by 7 bases. CDR3 residues: CASSLVSGGNEQFF. The CDR3 DNA follows: TGTGCCAGCAGTTTAGTCAGCGGGGGGAATGAGCAGTTCTTC.

This clonotype was observed at least ten times. The chain has TRBV5-1 and TRBJ2-7; 14 bases are shared with TRBD2. CDR3 length: 18 amino acids. Trimming took 4 bases from V and 6 from J; bases not matched to a gene: 15. From germline, CDR1 is SGHRS and CDR2 YFSETQ. CDR3 loop: CASSAGPGLAGVQGEQYF. The DNA for the CDR3 is TGCGCCAGCAGCGCCGGACCGGGACTAGCGGGAGTTCAGGGCGAGCAGTACTTC.

Many counts were recorded for this clonotype. The DNA of the CDR3 is TGTGCCAGCAGCTTAAGACTAGCGGGAGCAACTGGGGCCAACGTCCTGACTTTC. Translated: CASSLRLAGATGANVLTF. The chain is built from TRBV11-2 and TRBJ2-6; 12 bases match TRBD2. Germline V CDR1 and CDR2: SGHAT, FQNNGV. The trim removed 2 bases at V and 2 bases at J, leaving 4 bases unmatched. The CDR3 is 18 amino acids.

This clonotype was recorded at least ten times. V gene TRBV29-1 combines with J gene TRBJ2-3; the D is unclear. The CDR3 covers 13 residues. From germline, CDR1 is SQVTM and CDR2 ANQGSEA. The V gene lost 0 bases and the J gene lost 4 bases, with 8 bases spanning the gap. The DNA for the CDR3 is TGCAGCGTTGAAGAGTCCGCCGCAGATACGCAGTATTTT. Translation gives CSVEESAADTQYF.

This clonotype was observed many times. J is TRBJ2-7 and V is TRBV27, with D hard to call. Germline CDR1 reads MNHEY; CDR2 reads SMNVEV (reference sequence). The CDR3 length is 12 residues. Trimming stripped 5 bases from V and 0 bases from J, with 5 bases between. CDR3: CASSPSSYEQYF. DNA for the CDR3: TGTGCCAGCAGTCCAAGCTCCTACGAGCAGTACTTC.

V usage is TRBV29-1 and J usage is TRBJ2-7; possibly TRBD1 or TRBD2 for D (5 bases each). Trimming removed 6 bases at V and 4 bases at J, with 13 bases between. CDR3 length equals 12 residues. Germline V CDR1 and CDR2: SQVTM, ANQGSEA. CDR3 in amino acids: CSVGPGGYEQYF. The CDR3, as DNA: TGCAGCGTCGGTCCTGGGGGTTACGAGCAGTACTTC.

The chain combines TRBV11-3 with TRBJ2-5; 10 bases map to TRBD1. Germline CDR1 and CDR2: SGHNT and YENEEA. The length of the CDR3 is 16 residues. Germline trimming cut 4 bases from V and 1 base from J; bases unmatched to any gene: 6. The CDR3: CASSSRGTGAQETQYF. DNA for the CDR3: TGTGCCAGCAGCTCCAGAGGGACAGGGGCCCAAGAGACCCAGTACTTC.